This TCR beta chain stems from a study of regulatory T cells in long-lasting Graves disease. This clonotype has ten or more counts. The antigen is unknown. V was pared by 7 bases and J by 0 bases, with 15 bases between. The CDR3 sequence is 15 residues long. Germline V gene sequence: CDR1 SNHLY, CDR2 FYNNEI. iRepertoire HTBI primers and Arm-PCR of CDR3 regions built TCR beta libraries. Study processing details: Throughout the samples, researchers identified some 57 TRBV and approximately 14 TRBJ segments. One entry per CDR3 protein, called by TCRdb with MiXCR from the multiplex PCR reads. TCRdb, not the original authors, processed these V and J calls. The table has more than 300,000 distinct CDR3 sequences, roughly a sixth seen once. General study findings and limits: Sampling was limited to peripheral blood rather than thyroid tissue. Persistent disease preferred TRBV28, TRBJ1-2 and TRBJ2-5; new disease, TRBV20-1 and TRBJ2-1.

Time point given: newly diagnosed GD, antithyroid drugs for less than 3 months. Extracted PBMC RNA gave rise to the TCR library. V and J are TRBV2 and TRBJ1-1; no clear D. The sequence derives from a female donor with Graves disease. The source material was peripheral blood mononuclear cells (PBMCs), sampled at new diagnosis, from a patient treated with antithyroid drugs. CDR3 in DNA: TGTGCCAGCACCCCACGGCAACAGTTGAACACTGAAGCTTTCTTT. Its translation: CASTPRQQLNTEAFF.